The 10 T cell receptor beta chains below come from one sample, sequenced in a study of T-cell reconstitution after alpha-beta-depleted transplantation in children. Unique molecular identifiers featured in how the TCRbeta library was prepared. MiXCR, run by TCRdb on the PCR reads, gives a single entry per CDR3 protein. The sample contains some 640,000 distinct CDR3 sequences, 16% of which appear only once. The specimen was PBMCs from the stem cell graft donor, collected from the stem cell graft. These receptors all stem from a human donor who donated a stem cell graft to a child with acute myeloid leukemia.

The chain links TRBV25-1 to TRBJ2-7; D uncertain. In germline, CDR1 is MGHDK, CDR2 SYGVNS. Trimming pared 1 base from V and 1 base from J, leaving 8 bases between. CDR3 length: 14 residues. In DNA, the CDR3 is TGTGCCAGCAGTGAATTGCCAGGATCCTACGAGCAGTACTTC. Encoded protein: CASSELPGSYEQYF.

This clonotype was observed at least ten times. The V and J genes are TRBV24-1 and TRBJ2-1, with a tentative D call TRBD1 (5 bases). Germline loops: CDR1 KGHDR, CDR2 SFDVKD. This CDR3 has 16 amino acids. Trimming shortened V by 4 bases and J by 0 bases, and 12 bases separated the two germline ends. In DNA form, the CDR3 reads TGTGCCACCAGTGACTCGACAGTGAGCTCCTACAATGAGCAGTTCTTC. Protein product: CATSDSTVSSYNEQFF.

This clonotype was seen at least ten times. V is TRBV5-5 and J is TRBJ1-1; D is ambiguous. CDR3 length equals 13 residues. V lost 5 bases to trimming and J lost 0 bases, with 8 bases between them. Germline values: CDR1 SGHKS, CDR2 YYEKEE (reference sequence). This chain's CDR3 is CASREQLNTEAFF. The CDR3 region has the DNA TGTGCCAGCAGGGAACAGCTGAACACTGAAGCTTTCTTT.

V usage is TRBV5-1 and J usage is TRBJ2-1, with D unclear. V shed 0 bases and J shed 3 bases, with 10 bases lying between them. The CDR3 consists of 15 residues. CDR1 and CDR2 from the germline V gene are SGHRS and YFSETQ. The CDR3 DNA reads as TGCGCCAGCAGCTTGGTGGGTGGCGTCTACAATGAGCAGTTCTTC. Its translation is CASSLVGGVYNEQFF.

The chain has TRBV7-2 and TRBJ1-1, with D unclear. The V gene's germline CDR1 is SGHTA and CDR2 FQGNSA. CDR3 length: 15 residues. V was cut by 1 base and J by 0 bases, with 9 bases left in between. CDR3 nucleotide sequence: TGTGCCAGCAGCTTAGATGCAGCCATGAACACTGAAGCTTTCTTT. It translates to CASSLDAAMNTEAFF. Drawing the rest from reference TRBV7-2 and TRBJ1-1, the complete variable domain is GAGVSQSPSNKVTEKGKDVELRCDPISGHTALYWYRQSLGQGLEFLIYFQGNSAPDKSGLPSDRFSAERTGGSVSTLTIQRTQQEDSAVYLCASSLDAAMNTEAFFGQGTRLTVV.

The rearrangement links TRBV7-2 to TRBJ2-7; perhaps D is TRBD1 or TRBD2 (5 bases each). CDR3 length: 15 amino acids. V was cut by 1 base and J by 2 bases, with 12 bases left in between. Germline CDR1 is SGHTA and CDR2 is FQGNSA. CDR3 amino acids: CASSLVEGSPYEQYF. The CDR3, as DNA: TGTGCCAGCAGCTTAGTAGAGGGGTCTCCCTACGAGCAGTACTTC.

The CDR3 is CASSLAKISGGGTDTQYF. In DNA form, the CDR3 reads TGTGCCAGCAGCTTAGCGAAGATCAGCGGGGGTGGCACAGATACGCAGTATTTT. The rearrangement links TRBV7-6 to TRBJ2-3; 8 nucleotides align to TRBD2. CDR1 SGHVS and CDR2 FNYEAQ come from the germline V gene. There are 18 residues in the CDR3. Trimming cost V 0 bases and J 1 base; bases outside gene matches: 9.

This clonotype occurred a few times. The rearrangement uses TRBV12-3 or TRBV12-4 and TRBJ1-2; 10 bases line up with TRBD1. The V gene end was trimmed by 5 bases and the J gene end by 4 bases; junction bases not matched to a gene: 13. This CDR3 has 17 amino acids. CDR3 in amino acids: CASSTSGTGVGLYGYTF. Here the CDR3 DNA reads TGTGCCAGCAGTACGTCCGGGACAGGGGTGGGCCTCTATGGCTACACCTTC.

The rearrangement uses TRBV7-3 and TRBJ2-7; D not certain. V lost 1 base and J lost 5, with 6 bases in between. From germline, CDR1 is SGHTA and CDR2 FQGTGA. CDR3 length equals 12 residues. CDR3 sequence: CASSLNSDEQYF. CDR3 nucleotide sequence: TGTGCCAGCAGCTTAAACAGCGACGAGCAGTACTTC.

The chain uses TRBV20-1 and TRBJ2-3, with TRBD2 matching 8 bases. The CDR3 is 15 amino acids. The V and J ends lost 6 bases and 3 bases, in that order; junction bases with no gene match: 11. CDR1 and CDR2 from the germline V gene are DFQATT and SNEGSKA (reference sequence). CDR3 sequence (DNA): TGCAGTGCCTATCGGGGGGGGCGAAAAACAGATACGCAGTATTTT. It encodes CSAYRGGRKTDTQYF.